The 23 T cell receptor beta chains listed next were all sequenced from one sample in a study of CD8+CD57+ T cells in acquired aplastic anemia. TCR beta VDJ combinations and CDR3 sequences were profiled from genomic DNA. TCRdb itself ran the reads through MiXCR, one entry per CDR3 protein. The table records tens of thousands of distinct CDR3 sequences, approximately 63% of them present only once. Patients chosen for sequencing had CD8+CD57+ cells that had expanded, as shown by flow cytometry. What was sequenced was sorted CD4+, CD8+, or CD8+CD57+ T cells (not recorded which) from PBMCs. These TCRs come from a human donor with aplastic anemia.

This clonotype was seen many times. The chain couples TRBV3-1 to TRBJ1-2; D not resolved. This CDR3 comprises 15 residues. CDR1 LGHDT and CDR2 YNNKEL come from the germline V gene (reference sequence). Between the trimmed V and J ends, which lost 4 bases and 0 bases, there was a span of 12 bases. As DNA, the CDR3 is TGTGCCAGCAGCCCACCCGGGGTTACTAACTATGGCTACACCTTC. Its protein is CASSPPGVTNYGYTF. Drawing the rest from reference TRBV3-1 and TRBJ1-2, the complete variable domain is DTAVSQTPKYLVTQMGNDKSIKCEQNLGHDTMYWYKQDSKKFLKIMFSYNNKELIINETVPNRFSPKSPDKAHLNLHINSLELGDSAVYFCASSPPGVTNYGYTFGSGTRLTVV.

The CDR3 loop reads CATTTGVTEAFF. CDR3 DNA sequence: TGTGCCACCACTACAGGGGTCACTGAAGCTTTCTTT. The chain is built from TRBV2 and TRBJ1-1; 7 bases agree with TRBD1. The germline V gene has CDR1 SNHLY and CDR2 FYNNEI. This CDR3 spans 12 amino acids. The V and J ends lost 10 bases and 4 bases, in that order; junction bases with no gene match: 6.

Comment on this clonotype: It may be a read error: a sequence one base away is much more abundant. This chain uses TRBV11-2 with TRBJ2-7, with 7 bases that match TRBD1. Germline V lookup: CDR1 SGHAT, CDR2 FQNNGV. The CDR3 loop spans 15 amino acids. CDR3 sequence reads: CARSLVLGGAYEQYF. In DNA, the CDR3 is TGTGCCAGAAGCTTAGTATTAGGGGGCGCATACGAGCAGTACTTC.

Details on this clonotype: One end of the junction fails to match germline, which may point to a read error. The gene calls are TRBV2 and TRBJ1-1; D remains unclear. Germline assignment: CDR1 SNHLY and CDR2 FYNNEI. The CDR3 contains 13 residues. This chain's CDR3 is CASSYSSNTDAFF. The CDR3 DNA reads TGTGCCAGCAGTTACTCGAGTAACACTGACGCTTTCTTT.

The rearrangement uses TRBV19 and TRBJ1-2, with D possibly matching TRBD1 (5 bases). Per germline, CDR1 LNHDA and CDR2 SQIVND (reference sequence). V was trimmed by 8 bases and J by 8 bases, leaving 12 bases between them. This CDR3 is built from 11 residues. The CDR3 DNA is TGTGCCAGTTCGATAGGGGTCGGCTACACCTTC. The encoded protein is CASSIGVGYTF.

CDR3 sequence (DNA): TGCAGTGCACGATCCGGGACAGAAATTCAGGAAGCTTTCTTT. As protein: CSARSGTEIQEAFF. The rearrangement uses TRBV20-1 and TRBJ1-1, with 7 bases matching TRBD1. J lost 8 bases, V lost 6 bases, and 15 bases had no gene match. Germline-derived CDR1 and CDR2 are DFQATT and SNEGSKA (reference sequence). This CDR3 is built from 14 residues.

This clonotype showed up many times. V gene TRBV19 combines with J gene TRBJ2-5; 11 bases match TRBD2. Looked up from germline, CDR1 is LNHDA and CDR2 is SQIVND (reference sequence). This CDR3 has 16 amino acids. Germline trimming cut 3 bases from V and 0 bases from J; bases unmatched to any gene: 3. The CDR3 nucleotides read TGTGCCAGTAGTATGACTAGCGGGGTTTACCAAGAGACCCAGTACTTC. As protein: CASSMTSGVYQETQYF.

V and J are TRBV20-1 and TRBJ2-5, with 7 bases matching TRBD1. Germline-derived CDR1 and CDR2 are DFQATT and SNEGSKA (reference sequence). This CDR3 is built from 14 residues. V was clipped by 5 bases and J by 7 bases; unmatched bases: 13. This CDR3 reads CSADSGTEVGTQYF. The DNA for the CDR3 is TGCAGTGCTGATTCCGGGACAGAGGTTGGGACCCAGTACTTC.

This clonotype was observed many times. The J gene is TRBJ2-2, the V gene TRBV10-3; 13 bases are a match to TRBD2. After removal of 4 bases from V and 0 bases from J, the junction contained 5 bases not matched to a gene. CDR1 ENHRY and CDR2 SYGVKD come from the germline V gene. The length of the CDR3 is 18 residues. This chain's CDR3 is CAISGRTSGGSNTGELFF. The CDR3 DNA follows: TGTGCCATCAGTGGGCGGACTAGCGGGGGATCGAACACCGGGGAGCTGTTTTTT.

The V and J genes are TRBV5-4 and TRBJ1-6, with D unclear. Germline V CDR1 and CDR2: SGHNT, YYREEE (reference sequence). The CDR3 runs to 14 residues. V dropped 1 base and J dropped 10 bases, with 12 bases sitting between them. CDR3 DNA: TGTGCCAGCAGCTTGAGAGGGTCCTACTCACCCCTCCACTTT. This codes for CASSLRGSYSPLHF. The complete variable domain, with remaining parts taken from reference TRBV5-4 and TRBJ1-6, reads ETGVTQSPTHLIKTRGQQVTLRCSSQSGHNTVSWYQQALGQGPQFIFQYYREEENGRGNFPPRFSGLQFPNYSSELNVNALELDDSALYLCASSLRGSYSPLHFGNGTRLTVT.

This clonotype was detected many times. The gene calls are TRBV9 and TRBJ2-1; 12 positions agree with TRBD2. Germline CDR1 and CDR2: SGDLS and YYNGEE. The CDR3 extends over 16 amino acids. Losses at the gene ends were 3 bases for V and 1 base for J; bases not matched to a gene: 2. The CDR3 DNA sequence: TGTGCCAGCAGCGGCCTAGCGGGGGGGTCCTACAATGAGCAGTTCTTC. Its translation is CASSGLAGGSYNEQFF.

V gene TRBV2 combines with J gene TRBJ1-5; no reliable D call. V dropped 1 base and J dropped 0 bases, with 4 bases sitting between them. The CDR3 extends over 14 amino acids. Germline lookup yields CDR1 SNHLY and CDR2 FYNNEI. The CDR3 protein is CASSEVNSNQPQHF. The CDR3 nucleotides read TGTGCCAGCAGTGAAGTGAATAGCAATCAGCCCCAGCATTTT.

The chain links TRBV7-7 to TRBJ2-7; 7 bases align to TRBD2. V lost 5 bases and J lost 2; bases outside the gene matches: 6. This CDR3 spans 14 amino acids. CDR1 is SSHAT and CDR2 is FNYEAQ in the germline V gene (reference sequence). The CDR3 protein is CASSPREGPYEQYF. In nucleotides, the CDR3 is TGTGCCAGCAGCCCCAGGGAGGGACCCTACGAGCAGTACTTC.

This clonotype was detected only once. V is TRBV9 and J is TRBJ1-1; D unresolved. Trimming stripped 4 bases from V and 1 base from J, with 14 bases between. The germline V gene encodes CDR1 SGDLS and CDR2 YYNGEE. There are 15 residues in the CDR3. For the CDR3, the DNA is TGTGCCAGCAGCCATAGGCCAGGCCCGAACACTGAAGCTTTCTTT. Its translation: CASSHRPGPNTEAFF.

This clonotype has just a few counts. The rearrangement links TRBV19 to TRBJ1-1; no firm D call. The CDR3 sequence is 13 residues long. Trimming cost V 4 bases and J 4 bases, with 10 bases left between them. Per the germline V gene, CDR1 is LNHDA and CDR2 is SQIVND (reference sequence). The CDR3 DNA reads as TGTGCCAGTAGTAACCCCCCGGCCACTGAAGCTTTCTTT. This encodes CASSNPPATEAFF. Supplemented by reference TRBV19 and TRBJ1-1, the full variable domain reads DGGITQSPKYLFRKEGQNVTLSCEQNLNHDAMYWYRQDPGQGLRLIYYSQIVNDFQKGDIAEGYSVSREKKESFPLTVTSAQKNPTAFYLCASSNPPATEAFFGQGTRLTVV.

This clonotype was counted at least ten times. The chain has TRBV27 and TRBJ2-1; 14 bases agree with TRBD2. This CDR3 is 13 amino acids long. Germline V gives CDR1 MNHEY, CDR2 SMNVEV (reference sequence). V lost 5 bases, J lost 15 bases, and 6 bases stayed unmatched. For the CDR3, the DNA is TGTGCCAGCAGTAAAGGACTAGCGGGGGGTTCGTTCTTC. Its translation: CASSKGLAGGSFF.

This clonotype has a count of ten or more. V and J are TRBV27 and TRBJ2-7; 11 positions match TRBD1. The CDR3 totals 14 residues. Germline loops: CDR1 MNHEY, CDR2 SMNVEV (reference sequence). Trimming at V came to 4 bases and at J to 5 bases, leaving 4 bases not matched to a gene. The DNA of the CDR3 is TGTGCCAGCAGTTACCGGACAGGGGGCGACGAGCAGTACTTC. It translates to CASSYRTGGDEQYF.

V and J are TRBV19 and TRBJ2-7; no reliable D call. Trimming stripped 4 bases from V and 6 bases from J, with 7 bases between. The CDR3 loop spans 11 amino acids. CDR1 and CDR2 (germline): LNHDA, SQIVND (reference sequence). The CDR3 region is CASSTATEQYF. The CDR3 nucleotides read TGTGCCAGTAGTACAGCGACCGAGCAGTACTTC.

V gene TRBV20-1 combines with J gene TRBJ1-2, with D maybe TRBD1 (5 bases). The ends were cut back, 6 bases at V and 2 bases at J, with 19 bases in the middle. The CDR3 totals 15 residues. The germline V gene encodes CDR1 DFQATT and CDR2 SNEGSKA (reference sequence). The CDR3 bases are TGCAGTGCAGGAGACTCCGGGACGGGGAACTATGGCTACACCTTC. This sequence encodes CSAGDSGTGNYGYTF.

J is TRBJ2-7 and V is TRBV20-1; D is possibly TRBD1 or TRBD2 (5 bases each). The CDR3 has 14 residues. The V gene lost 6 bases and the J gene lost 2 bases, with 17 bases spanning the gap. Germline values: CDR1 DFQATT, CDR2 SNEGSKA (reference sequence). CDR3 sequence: CSAPRARGAYEQYF. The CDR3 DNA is TGCAGTGCCCCAAGGGCCCGAGGGGCCTACGAGCAGTACTTC.

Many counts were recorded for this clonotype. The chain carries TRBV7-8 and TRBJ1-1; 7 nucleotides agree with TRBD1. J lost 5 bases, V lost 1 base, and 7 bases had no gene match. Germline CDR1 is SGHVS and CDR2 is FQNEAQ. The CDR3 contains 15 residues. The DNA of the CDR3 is TGTGCCAGCAGCTTAGTGGGCCAGGGGGGTACTGAAGCTTTCTTT. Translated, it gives CASSLVGQGGTEAFF.

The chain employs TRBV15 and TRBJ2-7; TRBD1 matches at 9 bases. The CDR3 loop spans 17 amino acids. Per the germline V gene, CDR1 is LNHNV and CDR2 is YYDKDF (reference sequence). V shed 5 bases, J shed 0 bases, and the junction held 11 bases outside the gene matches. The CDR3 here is CATSSTRQGVSSYEQYF. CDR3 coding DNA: TGTGCCACCAGCTCGACTAGACAGGGGGTTAGCTCCTACGAGCAGTACTTC.

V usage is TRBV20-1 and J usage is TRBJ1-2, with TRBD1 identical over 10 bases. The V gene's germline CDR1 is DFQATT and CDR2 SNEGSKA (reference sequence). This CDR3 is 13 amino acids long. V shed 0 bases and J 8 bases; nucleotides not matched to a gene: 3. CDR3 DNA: TGCAGTGCTAGAGAGACAGGGGGCAAGGGCTACACCTTC. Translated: CSARETGGKGYTF.